The sample holds a few counts of the clone carrying this T cell receptor (beta chain). TCRdb analysed the reads with MiXCR anew, one entry per CDR3 protein. The data show around 450,000 distinct CDR3 sequences, roughly 30% seen once. This sample stems from a study of T cell repertoires in cytomegalovirus infection. Germline CDR1 reads MNHNS; CDR2 reads SASEGT. The ends were cut back, 1 base at V and 3 bases at J, with 6 bases in the middle. CDR3 length: 13 amino acids. The clonotype comes from a human donor in good health (CMV status not recorded). Some clones in this sample may be carry-over from other donors' samples. The chain links TRBV6-1 to TRBJ1-1; D is undetermined. The sample consisted of PBMCs. CDR3 in DNA: TGTGCCAGCAGTGAAGACACCCACACTGAAGCTTTCTTT. It encodes CASSEDTHTEAFF.